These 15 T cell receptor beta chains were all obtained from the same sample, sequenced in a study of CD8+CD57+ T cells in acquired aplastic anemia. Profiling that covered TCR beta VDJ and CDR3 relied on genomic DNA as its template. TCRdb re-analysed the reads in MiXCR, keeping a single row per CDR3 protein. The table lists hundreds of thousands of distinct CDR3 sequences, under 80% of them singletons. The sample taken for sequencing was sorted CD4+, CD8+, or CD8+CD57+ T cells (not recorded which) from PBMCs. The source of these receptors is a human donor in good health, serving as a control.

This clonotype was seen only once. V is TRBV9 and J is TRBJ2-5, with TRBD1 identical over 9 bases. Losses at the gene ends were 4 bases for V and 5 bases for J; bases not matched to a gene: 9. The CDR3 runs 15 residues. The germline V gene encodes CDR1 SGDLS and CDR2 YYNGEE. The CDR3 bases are TGTGCCAGCAGCCGGGACAGGGCCCTTGGGGAGACCCAGTACTTC. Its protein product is CASSRDRALGETQYF.

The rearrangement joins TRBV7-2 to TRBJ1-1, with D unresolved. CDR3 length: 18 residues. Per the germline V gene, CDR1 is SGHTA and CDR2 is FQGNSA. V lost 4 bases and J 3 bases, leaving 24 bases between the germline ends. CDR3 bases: TGTGCCAGCAGCTCCGAGGCCCCGCTAGACACCATGGACACTGAAGCTTTCTTT. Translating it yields CASSSEAPLDTMDTEAFF.

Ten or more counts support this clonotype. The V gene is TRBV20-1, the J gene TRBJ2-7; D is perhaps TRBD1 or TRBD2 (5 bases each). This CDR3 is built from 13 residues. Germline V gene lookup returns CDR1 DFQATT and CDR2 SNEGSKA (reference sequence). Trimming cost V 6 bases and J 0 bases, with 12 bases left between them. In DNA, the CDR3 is TGCAGTGCGCCGGGACGGAACTCCTACGAGCAGTACTTC. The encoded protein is CSAPGRNSYEQYF.

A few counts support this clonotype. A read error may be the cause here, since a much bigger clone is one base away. The CDR3 DNA reads as TGTGCCAGCTGCCTACAGGTTAGCTATGGCTACACCTTC. It encodes CASCLQVSYGYTF. The V and J genes are TRBV12-3 or TRBV12-4 and TRBJ1-2, with a weak D call TRBD1 (5 bases). CDR3 length: 13 residues. V lost 8 bases to trimming and J lost 4 bases, with 14 bases between them.

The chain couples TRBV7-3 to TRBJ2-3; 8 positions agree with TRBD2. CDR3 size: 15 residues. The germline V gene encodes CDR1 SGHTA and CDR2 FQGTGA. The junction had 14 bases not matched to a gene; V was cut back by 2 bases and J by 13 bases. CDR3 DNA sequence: TGTGCCAGCAGCTTAGGAGCGGGGGCGAACAATGGGGAGTATTTT. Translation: CASSLGAGANNGEYF.

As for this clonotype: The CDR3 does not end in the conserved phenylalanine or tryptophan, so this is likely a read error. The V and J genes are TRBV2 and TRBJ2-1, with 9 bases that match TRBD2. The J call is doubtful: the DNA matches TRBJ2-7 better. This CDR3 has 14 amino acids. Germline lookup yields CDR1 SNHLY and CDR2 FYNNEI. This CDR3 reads CASATAGGPNEQYL. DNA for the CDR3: TGTGCCAGCGCCACGGCGGGGGGGCCGAATGAGCAGTACCTC.

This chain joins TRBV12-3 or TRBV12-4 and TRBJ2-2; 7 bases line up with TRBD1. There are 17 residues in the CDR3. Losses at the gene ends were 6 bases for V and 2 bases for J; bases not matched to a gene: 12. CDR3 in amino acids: CASRVLRDSTNTGELFF. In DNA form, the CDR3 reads TGTGCCAGCAGGGTATTAAGGGACAGCACAAACACCGGGGAGCTGTTTTTT.

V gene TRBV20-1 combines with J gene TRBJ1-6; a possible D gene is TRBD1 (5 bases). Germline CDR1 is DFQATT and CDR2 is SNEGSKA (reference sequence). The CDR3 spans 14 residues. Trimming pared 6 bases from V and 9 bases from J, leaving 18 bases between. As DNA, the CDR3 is TGCAGTGCGCGATATGCGCGGGGCGGTTCACCCCTCCACTTT. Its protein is CSARYARGGSPLHF.

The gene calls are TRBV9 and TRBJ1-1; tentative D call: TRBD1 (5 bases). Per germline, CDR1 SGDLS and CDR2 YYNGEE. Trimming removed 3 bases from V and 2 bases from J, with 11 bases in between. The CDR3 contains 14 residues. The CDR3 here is CASSADRGNTEAFF. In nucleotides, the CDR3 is TGTGCCAGCAGCGCAGATAGGGGTAACACTGAAGCTTTCTTT.

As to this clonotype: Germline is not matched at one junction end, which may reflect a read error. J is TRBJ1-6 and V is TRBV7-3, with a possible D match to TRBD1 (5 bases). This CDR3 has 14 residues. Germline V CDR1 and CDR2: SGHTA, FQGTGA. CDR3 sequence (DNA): TGTGCCAGTGGCCTAACAGGAAATAATTCCCACTACACCTTT. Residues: CASGLTGNNSHYTF.

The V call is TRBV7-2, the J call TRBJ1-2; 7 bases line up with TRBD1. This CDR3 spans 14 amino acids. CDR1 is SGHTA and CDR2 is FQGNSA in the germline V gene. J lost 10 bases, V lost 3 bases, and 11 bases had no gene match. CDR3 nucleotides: TGTGCCAGCAGCTTGGGGACAGACAAAAATCACTACACCTTC. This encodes CASSLGTDKNHYTF.

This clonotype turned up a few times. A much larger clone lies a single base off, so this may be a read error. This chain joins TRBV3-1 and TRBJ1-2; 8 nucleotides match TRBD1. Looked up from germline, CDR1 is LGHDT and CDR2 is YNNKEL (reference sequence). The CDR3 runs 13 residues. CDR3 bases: TGTGCCGGCAGCCAGACAGGGGACTATGGCTACACCTTC. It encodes CAGSQTGDYGYTF.

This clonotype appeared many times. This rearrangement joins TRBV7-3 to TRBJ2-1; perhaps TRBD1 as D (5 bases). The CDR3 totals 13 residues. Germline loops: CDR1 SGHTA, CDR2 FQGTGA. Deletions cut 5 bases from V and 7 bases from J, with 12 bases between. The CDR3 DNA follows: TGTGCCAGCAGCGCCTCTCCAGGGAATGAGCAGTTCTTC. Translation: CASSASPGNEQFF.

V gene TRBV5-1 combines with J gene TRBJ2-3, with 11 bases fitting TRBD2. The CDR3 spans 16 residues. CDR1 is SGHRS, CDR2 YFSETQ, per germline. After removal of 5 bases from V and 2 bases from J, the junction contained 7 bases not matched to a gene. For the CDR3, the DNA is TGCGCCAGCAGGGTTGTACTAGCGGGGGCCACAGATACGCAGTATTTT. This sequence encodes CASRVVLAGATDTQYF.

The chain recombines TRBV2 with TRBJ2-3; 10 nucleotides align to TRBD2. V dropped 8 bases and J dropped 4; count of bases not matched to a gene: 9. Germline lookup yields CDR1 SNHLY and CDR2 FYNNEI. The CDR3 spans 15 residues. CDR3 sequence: CASSSSGGPPDTQYF. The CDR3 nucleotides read TGTGCCAGCTCGTCTAGCGGGGGTCCACCAGATACGCAGTATTTT.